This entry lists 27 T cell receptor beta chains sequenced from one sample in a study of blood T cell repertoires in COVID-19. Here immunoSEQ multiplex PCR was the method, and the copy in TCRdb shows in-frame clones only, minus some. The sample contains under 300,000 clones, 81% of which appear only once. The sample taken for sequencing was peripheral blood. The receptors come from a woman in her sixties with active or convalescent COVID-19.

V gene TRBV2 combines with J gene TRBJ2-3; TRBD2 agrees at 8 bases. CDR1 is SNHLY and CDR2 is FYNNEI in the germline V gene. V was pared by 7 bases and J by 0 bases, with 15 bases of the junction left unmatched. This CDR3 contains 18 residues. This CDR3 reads CASKGVAGFSMSTDTQYF. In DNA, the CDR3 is TGTGCCAGCAAAGGCGTAGCGGGGTTCTCAATGAGCACAGATACGCAGTATTTT.

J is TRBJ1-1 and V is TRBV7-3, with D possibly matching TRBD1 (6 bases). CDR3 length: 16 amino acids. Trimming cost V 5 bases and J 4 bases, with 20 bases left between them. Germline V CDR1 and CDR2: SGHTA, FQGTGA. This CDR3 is CASSRGIRGTRTEAFF. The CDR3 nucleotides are TGTGCCAGCAGCCGAGGTATAAGGGGGACACGCACTGAAGCTTTCTTT.

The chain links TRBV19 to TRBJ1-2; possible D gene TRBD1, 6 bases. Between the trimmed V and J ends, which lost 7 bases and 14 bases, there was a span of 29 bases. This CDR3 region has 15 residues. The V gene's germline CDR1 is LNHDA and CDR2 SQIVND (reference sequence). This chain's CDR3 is CASTVRHRTDTLRTF. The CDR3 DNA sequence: TGTGCCAGTACGGTTCGGCACCGGACAGACACCTTAAGGACCTTC.

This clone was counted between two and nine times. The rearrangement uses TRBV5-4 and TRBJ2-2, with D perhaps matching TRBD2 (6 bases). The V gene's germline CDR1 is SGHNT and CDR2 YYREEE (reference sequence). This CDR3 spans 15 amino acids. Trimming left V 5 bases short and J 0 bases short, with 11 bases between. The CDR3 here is CASSGGWANTGELFF. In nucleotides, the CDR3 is TGTGCCAGCAGTGGGGGGTGGGCGAACACCGGGGAGCTGTTTTTT. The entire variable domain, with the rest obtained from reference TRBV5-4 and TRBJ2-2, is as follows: ETGVTQSPTHLIKTRGQQVTLRCSSQSGHNTVSWYQQALGQGPQFIFQYYREEENGRGNFPPRFSGLQFPNYSSELNVNALELDDSALYLCASSGGWANTGELFFGEGSRLTVL.

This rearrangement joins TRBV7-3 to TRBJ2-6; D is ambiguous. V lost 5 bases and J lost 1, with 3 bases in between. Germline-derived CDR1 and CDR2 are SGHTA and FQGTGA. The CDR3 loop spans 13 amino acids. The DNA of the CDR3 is TGTGCCAGCAGCGCGTCTGGGGCCAACGTCCTGACTTTC. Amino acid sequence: CASSASGANVLTF.

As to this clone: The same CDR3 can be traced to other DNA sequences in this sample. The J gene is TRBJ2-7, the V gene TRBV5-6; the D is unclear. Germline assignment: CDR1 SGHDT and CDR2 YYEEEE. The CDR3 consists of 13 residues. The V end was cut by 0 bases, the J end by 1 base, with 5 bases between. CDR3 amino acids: CASSLVRSYEQYF. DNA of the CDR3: TGTGCCAGCAGCTTGGTCAGGTCCTACGAGCAGTACTTC.

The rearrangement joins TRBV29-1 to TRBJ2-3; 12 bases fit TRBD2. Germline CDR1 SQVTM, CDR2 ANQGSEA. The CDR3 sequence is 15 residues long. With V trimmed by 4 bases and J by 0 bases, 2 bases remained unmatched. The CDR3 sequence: CSVGTSGGSTDTQYF. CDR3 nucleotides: TGCAGCGTTGGTACTAGCGGGGGGAGCACAGATACGCAGTATTTT.

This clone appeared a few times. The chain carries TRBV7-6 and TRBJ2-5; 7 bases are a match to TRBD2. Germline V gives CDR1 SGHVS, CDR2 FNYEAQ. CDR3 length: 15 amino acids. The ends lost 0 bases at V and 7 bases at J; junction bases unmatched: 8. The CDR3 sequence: CASSLAPGTKGTQYF. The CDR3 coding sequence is TGTGCCAGCAGCTTAGCGCCTGGGACTAAGGGGACCCAGTACTTC. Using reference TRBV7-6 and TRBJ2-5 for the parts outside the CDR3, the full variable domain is GAGVSQSPRYKVTKRGQDVALRCDPISGHVSLYWYRQALGQGPEFLTYFNYEAQQDKSGLPNDRFSAERPEGSISTLTIQRTEQRDSAMYRCASSLAPGTKGTQYFGPGTRLLVL.

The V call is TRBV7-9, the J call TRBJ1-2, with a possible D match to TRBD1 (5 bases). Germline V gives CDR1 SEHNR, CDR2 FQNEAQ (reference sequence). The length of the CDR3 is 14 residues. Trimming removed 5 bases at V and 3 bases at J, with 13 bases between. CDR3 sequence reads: CASSQGTTDYGYTF. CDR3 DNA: TGTGCCAGCAGCCAGGGCACAACCGACTATGGCTACACCTTC. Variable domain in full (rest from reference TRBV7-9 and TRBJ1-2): DTGVSQNPRHKITKRGQNVTFRCDPISEHNRLYWYRQTLGQGPEFLTYFQNEAQLEKSRLLSDRFSAERPKGSFSTLEIQRTEQGDSAMYLCASSQGTTDYGYTFGSGTRLTVV.

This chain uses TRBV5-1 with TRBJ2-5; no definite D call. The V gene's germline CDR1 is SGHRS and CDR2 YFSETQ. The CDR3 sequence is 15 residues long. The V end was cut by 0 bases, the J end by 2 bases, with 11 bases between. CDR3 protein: CASSLDLARQETQYF. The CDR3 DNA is TGCGCCAGCAGCTTGGACTTAGCCCGTCAAGAGACCCAGTACTTC.

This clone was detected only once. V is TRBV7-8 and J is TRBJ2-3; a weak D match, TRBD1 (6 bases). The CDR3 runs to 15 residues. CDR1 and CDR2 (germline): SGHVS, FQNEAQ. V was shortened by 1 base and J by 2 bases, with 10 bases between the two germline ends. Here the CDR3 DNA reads TGTGCCAGCAGCTTAGGAGACAGGTTCACAGATACGCAGTATTTT. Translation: CASSLGDRFTDTQYF.

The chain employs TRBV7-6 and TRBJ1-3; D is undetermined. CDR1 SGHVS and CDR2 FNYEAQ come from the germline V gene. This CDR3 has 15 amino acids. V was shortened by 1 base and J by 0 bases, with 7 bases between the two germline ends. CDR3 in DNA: TGTGCCAGCAGCTTAGTGGCGGACTCTGGAAACACCATATATTTT. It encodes CASSLVADSGNTIYF.

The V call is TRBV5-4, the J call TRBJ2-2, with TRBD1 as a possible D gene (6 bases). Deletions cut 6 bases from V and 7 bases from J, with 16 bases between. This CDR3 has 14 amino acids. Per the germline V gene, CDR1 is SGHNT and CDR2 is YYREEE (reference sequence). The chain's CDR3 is CASTLSGDGGELFF. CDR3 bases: TGTGCCAGCACCCTATCAGGGGATGGCGGGGAGCTGTTTTTT.

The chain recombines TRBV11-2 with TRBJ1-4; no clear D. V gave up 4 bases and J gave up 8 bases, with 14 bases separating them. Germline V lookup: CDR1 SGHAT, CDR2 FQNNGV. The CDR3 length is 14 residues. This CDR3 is CASSYQTDWEKLFF. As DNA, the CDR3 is TGTGCCAGCAGCTACCAGACGGACTGGGAAAAACTGTTTTTT.

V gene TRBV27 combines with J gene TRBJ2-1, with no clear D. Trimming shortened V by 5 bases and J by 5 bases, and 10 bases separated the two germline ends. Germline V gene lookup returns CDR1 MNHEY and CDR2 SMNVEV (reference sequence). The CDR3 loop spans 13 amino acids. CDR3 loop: CASSTEVHNEQFF. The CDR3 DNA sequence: TGTGCCAGCAGTACCGAGGTCCACAATGAGCAGTTCTTC.

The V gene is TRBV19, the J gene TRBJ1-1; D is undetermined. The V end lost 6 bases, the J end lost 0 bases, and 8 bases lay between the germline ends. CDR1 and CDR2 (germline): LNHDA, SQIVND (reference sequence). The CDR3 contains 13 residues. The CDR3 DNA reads TGTGCCAGTAGCCAGACTGTGAACACTGAAGCTTTCTTT. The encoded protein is CASSQTVNTEAFF.

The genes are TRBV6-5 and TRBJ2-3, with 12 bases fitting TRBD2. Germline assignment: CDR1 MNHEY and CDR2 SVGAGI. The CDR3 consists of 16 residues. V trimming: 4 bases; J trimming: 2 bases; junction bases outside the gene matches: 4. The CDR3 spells CASSFLAGGPTDTQYF. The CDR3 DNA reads TGTGCCAGCAGTTTCCTAGCGGGGGGGCCCACAGATACGCAGTATTTT.

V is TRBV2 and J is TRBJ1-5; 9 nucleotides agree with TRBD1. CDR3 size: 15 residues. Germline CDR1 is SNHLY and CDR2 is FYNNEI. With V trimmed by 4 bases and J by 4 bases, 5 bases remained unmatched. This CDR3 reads CASSGTGAVNQPQHF. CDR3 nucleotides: TGTGCCAGCAGTGGGACAGGGGCCGTAAATCAGCCCCAGCATTTT.

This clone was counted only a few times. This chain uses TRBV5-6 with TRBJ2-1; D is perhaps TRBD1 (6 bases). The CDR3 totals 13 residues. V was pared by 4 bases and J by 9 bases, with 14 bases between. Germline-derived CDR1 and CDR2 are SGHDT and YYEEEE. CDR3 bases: TGTGCCAGCAGCCAGGTGGGGGCGTTTGAGCAGTTCTTC. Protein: CASSQVGAFEQFF.

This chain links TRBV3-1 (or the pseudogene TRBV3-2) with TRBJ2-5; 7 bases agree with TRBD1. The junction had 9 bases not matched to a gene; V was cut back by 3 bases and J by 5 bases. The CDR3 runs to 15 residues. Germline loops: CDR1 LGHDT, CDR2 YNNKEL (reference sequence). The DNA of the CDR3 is TGTGCCAGCAGCCATGATGGACAGGAGTGGGAGACCCAGTACTTC. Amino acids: CASSHDGQEWETQYF.

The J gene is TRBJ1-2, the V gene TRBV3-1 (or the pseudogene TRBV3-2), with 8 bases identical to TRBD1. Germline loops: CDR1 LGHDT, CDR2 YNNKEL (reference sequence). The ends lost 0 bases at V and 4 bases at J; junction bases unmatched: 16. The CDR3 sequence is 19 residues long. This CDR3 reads CASSQELGTGPSSLYGYTF. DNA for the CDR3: TGTGCCAGCAGCCAAGAGTTGGGGACAGGCCCCTCATCACTCTATGGCTACACCTTC.

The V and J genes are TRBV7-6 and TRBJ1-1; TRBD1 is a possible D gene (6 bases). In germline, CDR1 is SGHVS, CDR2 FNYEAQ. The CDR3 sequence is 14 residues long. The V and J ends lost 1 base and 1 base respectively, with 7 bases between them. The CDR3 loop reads CASSLDRANTEAFF. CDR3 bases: TGTGCCAGCAGCTTAGACAGGGCGAACACTGAAGCTTTCTTT. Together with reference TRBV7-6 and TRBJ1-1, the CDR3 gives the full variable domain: GAGVSQSPRYKVTKRGQDVALRCDPISGHVSLYWYRQALGQGPEFLTYFNYEAQQDKSGLPNDRFSAERPEGSISTLTIQRTEQRDSAMYRCASSLDRANTEAFFGQGTRLTVV.

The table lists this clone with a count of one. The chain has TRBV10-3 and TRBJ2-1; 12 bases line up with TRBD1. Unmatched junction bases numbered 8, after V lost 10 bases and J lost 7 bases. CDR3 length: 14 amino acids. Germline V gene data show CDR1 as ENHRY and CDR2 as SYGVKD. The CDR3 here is CATKWDRGRNEQFF. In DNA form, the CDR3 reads TGTGCCACAAAATGGGACAGGGGGCGTAATGAGCAGTTCTTC.

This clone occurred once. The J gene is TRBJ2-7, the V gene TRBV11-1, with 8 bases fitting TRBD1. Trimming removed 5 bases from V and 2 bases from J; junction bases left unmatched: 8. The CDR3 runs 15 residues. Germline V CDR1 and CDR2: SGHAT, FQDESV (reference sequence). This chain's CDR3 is CASSRQGIKTYEQYF. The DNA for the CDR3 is TGTGCCAGCAGCCGACAGGGGATAAAGACCTACGAGCAGTACTTC.

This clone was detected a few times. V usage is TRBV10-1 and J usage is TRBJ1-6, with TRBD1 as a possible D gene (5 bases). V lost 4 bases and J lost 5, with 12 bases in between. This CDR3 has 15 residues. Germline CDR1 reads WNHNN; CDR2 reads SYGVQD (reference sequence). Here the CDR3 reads CASSAGRADNSPLHF. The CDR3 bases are TGCGCCAGCAGTGCCGGCAGGGCAGATAATTCACCCCTCCACTTT.

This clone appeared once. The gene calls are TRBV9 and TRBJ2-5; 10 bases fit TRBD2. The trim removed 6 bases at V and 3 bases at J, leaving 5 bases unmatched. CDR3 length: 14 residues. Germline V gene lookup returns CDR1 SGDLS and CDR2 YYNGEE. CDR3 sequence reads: CASTSAGGEETQYF. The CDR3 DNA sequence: TGTGCCAGCACTTCAGCGGGGGGGGAAGAGACCCAGTACTTC.

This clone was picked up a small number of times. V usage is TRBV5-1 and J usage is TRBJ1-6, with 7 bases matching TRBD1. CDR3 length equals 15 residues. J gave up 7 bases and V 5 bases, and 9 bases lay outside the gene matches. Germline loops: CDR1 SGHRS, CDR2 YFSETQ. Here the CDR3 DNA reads TGCGCCAGCAGGCTAAATGACAGGGAAAATTCACCCCTCCACTTT. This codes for CASRLNDRENSPLHF.